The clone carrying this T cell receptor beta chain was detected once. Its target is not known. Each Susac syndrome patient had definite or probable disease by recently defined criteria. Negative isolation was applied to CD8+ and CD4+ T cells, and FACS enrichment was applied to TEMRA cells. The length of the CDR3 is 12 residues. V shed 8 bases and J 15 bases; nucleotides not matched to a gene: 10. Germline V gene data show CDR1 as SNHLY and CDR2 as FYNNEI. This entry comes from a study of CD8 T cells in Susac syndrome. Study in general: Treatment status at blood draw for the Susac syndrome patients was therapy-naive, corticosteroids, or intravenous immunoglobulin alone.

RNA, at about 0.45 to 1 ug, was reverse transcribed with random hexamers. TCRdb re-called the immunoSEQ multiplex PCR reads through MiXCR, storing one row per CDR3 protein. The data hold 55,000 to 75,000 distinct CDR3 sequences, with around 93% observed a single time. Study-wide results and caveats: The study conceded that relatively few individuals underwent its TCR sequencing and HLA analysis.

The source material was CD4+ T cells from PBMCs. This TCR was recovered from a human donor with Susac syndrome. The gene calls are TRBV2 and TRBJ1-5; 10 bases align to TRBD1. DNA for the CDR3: TGTGCCAGCGGGGATTGGGACAGGGGTCGGCATTTT. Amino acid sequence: CASGDWDRGRHF.